The 21 T cell receptor beta chains in this list originate from one sample, sequenced in a study of vaccination and CD4 T cells after COVID-19. These receptors lack a known antigen. Documented treatment: roughly ten-day PBMC culture with coronavirus spike peptide pools or control peptides (ViraFEST assay). The Oncomine TCR Beta short-read assay generated sequence data from the DNA of cultured CD4+ T cells. TCRdb re-derived calls from the PCR reads in MiXCR, one entry per CDR3 protein. The sample records 15,000 or so distinct CDR3 sequences, 59% being singletons. Sequenced here: CD4+ T cells from blood, cultured in vitro, sampled after SARS-CoV-2 vaccination. The receptors stem from a human donor who had recovered from COVID-19.

The CDR3 loop reads CSAPRHRYTEAFF. The DNA for the CDR3 is TGCAGTGCACCGAGACACCGATACACTGAAGCTTTCTTT. The V and J genes are TRBV20-1 and TRBJ1-1; no reliable D call. With 6 bases removed from V and 3 bases from J, the gap between germline ends came to 14 bases. Germline loops: CDR1 DFQATT, CDR2 SNEGSKA (reference sequence). The CDR3 covers 13 residues.

The chain couples TRBV30 to TRBJ2-7; perhaps TRBD2 as D (5 bases). Germline V gene lookup returns CDR1 GTSNPN and CDR2 SVGIG (reference sequence). This CDR3 is built from 12 residues. V dropped 4 bases and J dropped 4 bases, with 11 bases sitting between them. The CDR3 reads CAWTGVGYEQYF. The CDR3 nucleotides read TGTGCCTGGACCGGGGTGGGTTACGAGCAGTACTTC.

V usage is TRBV7-9 and J usage is TRBJ1-1; possible D gene TRBD1, 6 bases. The V and J ends lost 3 bases and 2 bases respectively, with 7 bases between them. Germline CDR1 is SEHNR and CDR2 is FQNEAQ (reference sequence). CDR3 length: 13 amino acids. The CDR3 nucleotides read TGTGCCAGCAGCTTCAGGGGAAACACTGAAGCTTTCTTT. It encodes CASSFRGNTEAFF.

The rearrangement uses TRBV20-1 and TRBJ1-2; D is ambiguous. The ends were cut back, 6 bases at V and 7 bases at J, with 12 bases in the middle. CDR3 length: 11 amino acids. The V gene's germline CDR1 is DFQATT and CDR2 SNEGSKA (reference sequence). The CDR3 DNA reads as TGCAGTGCCACGCGAGGTGGTGGCTACACCTTC. It specifies CSATRGGGYTF.

The gene calls are TRBV6-1 and TRBJ1-2; the match to TRBD1 covers 8 bases. V shed 5 bases, J shed 6 bases, and the junction held 5 bases outside the gene matches. The CDR3 sequence is 13 residues long. Germline V gene data show CDR1 as MNHNS and CDR2 as SASEGT. The CDR3 DNA reads TGTGCCAGCAGTCTGGACAGGGCGGATGGCTACACCTTC. Amino acid sequence: CASSLDRADGYTF.

The V gene is TRBV28, the J gene TRBJ1-1; D unclear. V lost 7 bases and J lost 1, with 10 bases in between. Germline CDR1 reads MDHEN; CDR2 reads SYDVKM. The CDR3 is 13 residues long. This CDR3 reads CASIGAGNTEAFF. The CDR3, as DNA: TGTGCCAGCATCGGAGCAGGGAACACTGAAGCTTTCTTT. Full variable domain (outside the CDR3, taken from reference TRBV28 and TRBJ1-1): DVKVTQSSRYLVKRTGEKVFLECVQDMDHENMFWYRQDPGLGLRLIYFSYDVKMKEKGDIPEGYSVSREKKERFSLILESASTNQTSMYLCASIGAGNTEAFFGQGTRLTVV.

The V gene is TRBV20-1, the J gene TRBJ1-5; tentative D call: TRBD1 (5 bases). V gave up 5 bases and J gave up 0 bases, with 20 bases separating them. CDR1 is DFQATT, CDR2 SNEGSKA, per germline (reference sequence). The CDR3 sequence is 17 residues long. CDR3 region: CSAHHDRFVNSNQPQHF. The CDR3 DNA sequence: TGCAGTGCTCATCACGACAGATTCGTTAATAGCAATCAGCCCCAGCATTTT.

This clonotype has just a few counts. The chain recombines TRBV6-5 with TRBJ1-1; D gene uncertain. The CDR3 sequence is 15 residues long. The V end lost 0 bases, the J end lost 1 base, and 9 bases lay between the germline ends. Germline V gives CDR1 MNHEY, CDR2 SVGAGI. The CDR3 loop reads CASSYSGPRNTEAFF. The CDR3 DNA is TGTGCCAGCAGTTACTCTGGACCGAGGAACACTGAAGCTTTCTTT.

V gene TRBV20-1 combines with J gene TRBJ1-1; tentatively, D is TRBD1 (5 bases). Looked up from germline, CDR1 is DFQATT and CDR2 is SNEGSKA (reference sequence). This CDR3 has 12 residues. The germline V and J ends were trimmed by 3 bases and 6 bases, with 11 bases remaining between them. CDR3 loop: CSASLGEAEAFF. CDR3 coding DNA: TGCAGTGCTAGTTTGGGGGAAGCTGAAGCTTTCTTT.

The count of this clonotype is one. This chain joins TRBV2 and TRBJ1-1; D unclear. V was clipped by 3 bases and J by 4 bases, with 12 bases between them. CDR1 is SNHLY, CDR2 FYNNEI, per germline. The CDR3 runs 14 residues. CDR3 sequence: CASSDSISGTEAFF. DNA of the CDR3: TGTGCCAGCAGTGATTCGATATCGGGCACTGAAGCTTTCTTT.

The genes are TRBV10-3 and TRBJ1-2; D possibly corresponds to TRBD1 (5 bases). The germline gives CDR1 ENHRY, CDR2 SYGVKD. Trimming removed 4 bases from V and 5 bases from J, with 11 bases in between. This CDR3 spans 13 amino acids. CDR3 loop: CAISGLSGYGYTF. As DNA, the CDR3 is TGTGCCATCAGTGGACTATCAGGGTATGGCTACACCTTC.

The V and J genes are TRBV6-1 and TRBJ2-7, with 9 bases identical to TRBD1. This CDR3 is built from 15 residues. Germline CDR1 and CDR2: MNHNS and SASEGT. With V trimmed by 7 bases and J by 0 bases, 7 bases remained unmatched. CDR3 residues: CASTQDRGSSYEQYF. CDR3 nucleotide sequence: TGTGCCAGCACCCAGGACAGGGGAAGCTCCTACGAGCAGTACTTC.

This chain uses TRBV6-5 with TRBJ2-7, with 10 bases identical to TRBD2. CDR1 is MNHEY, CDR2 SVGAGI, per germline. This CDR3 is built from 14 residues. V trimming: 1 base; J trimming: 3 bases; junction bases outside the gene matches: 0. The CDR3 coding sequence is TGTGCCAGCAGTTACTGGACTAGCGGCTACGAGCAGTACTTC. Protein product: CASSYWTSGYEQYF.

The rearrangement joins TRBV6-2 or TRBV6-3 to TRBJ1-4, with TRBD1 as a possible D gene (6 bases). Germline CDR1 reads MNHEY; CDR2 reads SVGEGT. The V end was cut by 6 bases, the J end by 12 bases, with 11 bases between. The CDR3 extends over 11 amino acids. The CDR3 loop reads CASSRRQELFF. CDR3 DNA sequence: TGTGCCAGCAGCCGACGACAGGAACTGTTTTTT.

This clonotype was counted a few times. The chain links TRBV7-9 to TRBJ1-1; D unresolved. The CDR3 totals 12 residues. V was shortened by 2 bases and J by 3 bases, with 4 bases between the two germline ends. The V gene's germline CDR1 is SEHNR and CDR2 FQNEAQ (reference sequence). The CDR3 reads CASSLLHTEAFF. CDR3 nucleotide sequence: TGTGCCAGCAGCTTATTGCACACTGAAGCTTTCTTT. The full variable domain, rest sourced from reference TRBV7-9 and TRBJ1-1, is DTGVSQNPRHKITKRGQNVTFRCDPISEHNRLYWYRQTLGQGPEFLTYFQNEAQLEKSRLLSDRFSAERPKGSFSTLEIQRTEQGDSAMYLCASSLLHTEAFFGQGTRLTVV.

As for this clonotype: Germline and junction disagree at one end, which may indicate a read error. The rearrangement links TRBV28 to TRBJ1-3, with D possibly TRBD1 on 6 matching bases. The germline V gene encodes CDR1 MDHEN and CDR2 SYDVKM. This CDR3 is 15 amino acids long. The CDR3 bases are TGTGCCAGCAGCACTCCAGGGGACCCTGGGAACACCATATATTTT. Residues: CASSTPGDPGNTIYF.

This sequence joins TRBV12-3 or TRBV12-4 and TRBJ1-5; weak D call: TRBD1 (6 bases). CDR3 length: 13 residues. Trimming stripped 2 bases from V and 6 bases from J, with 8 bases between. CDR3 in amino acids: CASSLTGTQPQHF. The CDR3 DNA is TGTGCCAGCAGTTTAACAGGGACTCAGCCCCAGCATTTT.

The chain couples TRBV24-1 to TRBJ2-4, with D tentatively TRBD2 (6 bases). The V gene lost 6 bases and the J gene lost 4 bases, with 18 bases spanning the gap. Germline V CDR1 and CDR2: KGHDR, SFDVKD. The CDR3 is 16 residues long. CDR3 amino acids: CATSPNSGTGKNIQYF. The CDR3 DNA reads TGTGCCACCAGTCCAAACTCCGGGACTGGTAAAAACATTCAGTACTTC.

The chain employs TRBV20-1 and TRBJ1-3; unclear D gene. V was shortened by 5 bases and J by 0 bases, with 14 bases between the two germline ends. This CDR3 has 15 amino acids. CDR1 and CDR2 from the germline V gene are DFQATT and SNEGSKA (reference sequence). The CDR3 DNA sequence: TGCAGTGCTTCAGAGAGCCCAGACTCTGGAAACACCATATATTTT. Translation gives CSASESPDSGNTIYF.

CDR3 bases: TGTGCCAGCAGCCCCTACGGACTAGCGGGGGGGCGAGGAAAAGAGACCCAGTACTTC. Translation: CASSPYGLAGGRGKETQYF. This chain links TRBV9 with TRBJ2-5; 15 bases match TRBD2. Germline CDR1 reads SGDLS; CDR2 reads YYNGEE. The trim removed 4 bases at V and 3 bases at J, leaving 13 bases unmatched. The CDR3 runs 19 residues.

The gene calls are TRBV29-1 and TRBJ2-7; D is unresolved. CDR1 and CDR2 (germline): SQVTM, ANQGSEA. Trimming took off 0 bases at V and 5 bases at J, with 11 bases between the two ends. The CDR3 runs 13 residues. The CDR3 DNA reads as TGCAGCGTTGAAGAGTACCCAGGTAACGAGCAGTACTTC. It is translated as CSVEEYPGNEQYF.